This T cell receptor (beta chain) was profiled in a study of shared clonotypes between healthy human individuals. Points from the study as a whole: Naive CD4 clonotypes were shared across a few donors at roughly 5%. Larger richness was generally estimated for naive than memory subsets.

The repertoire was sequenced with immunoSEQ multiplex PCR; TCRdb's copy has only in-frame clones and lacks some. The sample has about 2,100,000 clones; roughly 91% are singletons. In regard to this clone: Its antigen remains unidentified.

The CDR3 extends over 17 amino acids. V gave up 3 bases and J gave up 5 bases, with 21 bases separating them. Germline CDR1 SGHNT, CDR2 YYREEE (reference sequence). Terminally differentiated effector memory CD45RA+ cells were excluded by CCR7 positive selection of CD45RO-negative cells. The sequenced material came from naive CD8+ T cells from PBMCs. This TCR came from a man aged 18 to 30 in good health. Some clones in this sample may be carry-over from other donors' samples. The chain couples TRBV5-4 to TRBJ2-1; tentative D call: TRBD2 (5 bases). The CDR3 spells CASSWQTSSRVHNEQFF. DNA of the CDR3: TGTGCCAGCAGCTGGCAAACTAGTTCCCGGGTACACAATGAGCAGTTCTTC.